This T cell receptor beta chain was captured in a study of T cell repertoires in cytomegalovirus infection. Study outcomes and limitations: The ex vivo response was dominated by HLA-C-restricted CMV-specific TCR beta clonotypes. People with CMV and the relevant HLA were identified by cumulative public TCR beta family frequency.

From the reads, TCRdb called clonotypes with MiXCR, one entry per CDR3 protein. This table has about 830,000 distinct CDR3 sequences, about 30% appearing once. V lost 6 bases, J lost 7 bases, and 6 bases stayed unmatched. Germline V gene data show CDR1 as MRHNA and CDR2 as SNTAGT. The CDR3 has 13 residues. In the case of this clonotype: Its antigen is undetermined.

The rearrangement uses TRBV6-4 and TRBJ2-1; 7 positions match TRBD1. The specimen comprised cultured CD8+ T cells from PBMCs, sampled from culture after CMV antigen stimulation. This clonotype was obtained from a human donor in good health (CMV status not recorded). Some clones in this sample may be carry-over from other donors' samples. DNA of the CDR3: TGTGCCAGCAGGAGGGGGCGCAGGAATGAGCAGTTCTTC. Translated, it gives CASRRGRRNEQFF.